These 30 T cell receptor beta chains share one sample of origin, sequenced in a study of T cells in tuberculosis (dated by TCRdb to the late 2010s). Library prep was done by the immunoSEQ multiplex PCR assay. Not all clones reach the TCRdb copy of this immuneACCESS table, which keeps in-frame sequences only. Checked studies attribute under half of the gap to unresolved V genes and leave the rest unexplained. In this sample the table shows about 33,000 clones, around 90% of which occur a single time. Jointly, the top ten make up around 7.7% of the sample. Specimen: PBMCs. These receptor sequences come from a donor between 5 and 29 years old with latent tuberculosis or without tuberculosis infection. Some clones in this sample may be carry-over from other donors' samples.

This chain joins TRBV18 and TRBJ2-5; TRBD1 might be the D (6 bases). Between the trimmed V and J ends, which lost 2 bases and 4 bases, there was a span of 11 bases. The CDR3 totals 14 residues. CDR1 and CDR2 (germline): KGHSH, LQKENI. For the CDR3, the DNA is TGTGCCAGCTCACCAGCAGGACAGATAGAGACCCAGTACTTC. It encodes CASSPAGQIETQYF.

The CDR3 bases are TGCAGCGTTGACGAAGCGGGGGGGAACACCGGGGAGCTGTTTTTT. Protein product: CSVDEAGGNTGELFF. The chain combines TRBV29-1 with TRBJ2-2; 9 bases align to TRBD2. The CDR3 is 15 residues long. Germline trimming cut 3 bases from V and 1 base from J; bases unmatched to any gene: 3. The germline CDR1 and CDR2 sequences are SQVTM and ANQGSEA.

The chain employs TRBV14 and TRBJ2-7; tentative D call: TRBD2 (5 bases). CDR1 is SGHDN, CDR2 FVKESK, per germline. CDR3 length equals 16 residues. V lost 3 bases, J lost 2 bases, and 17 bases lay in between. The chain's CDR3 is CASSHRLVRGPYEQYF. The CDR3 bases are TGTGCCAGCAGCCACCGTCTGGTACGGGGTCCCTACGAGCAGTACTTC. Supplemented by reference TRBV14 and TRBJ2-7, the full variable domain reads EAGVTQFPSHSVIEKGQTVTLRCDPISGHDNLYWYRRVMGKEIKFLLHFVKESKQDESGMPNNRFLAERTGGTYSTLKVQPAELEDSGVYFCASSHRLVRGPYEQYFGPGTRLTVT.

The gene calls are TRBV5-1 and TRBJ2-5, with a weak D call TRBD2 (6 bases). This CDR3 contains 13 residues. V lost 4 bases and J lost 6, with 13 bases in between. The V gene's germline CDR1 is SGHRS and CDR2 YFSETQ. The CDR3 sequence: CASSRSEGQTQYF. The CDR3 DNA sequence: TGCGCCAGCAGCCGGTCGGAGGGTCAGACCCAGTACTTC.

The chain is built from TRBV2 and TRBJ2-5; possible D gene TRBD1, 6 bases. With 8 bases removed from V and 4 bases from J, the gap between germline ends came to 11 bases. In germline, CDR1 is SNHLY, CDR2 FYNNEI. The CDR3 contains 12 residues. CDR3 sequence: CASLQGGETQYF. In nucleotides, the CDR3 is TGTGCCAGCCTCCAAGGGGGAGAGACCCAGTACTTC.

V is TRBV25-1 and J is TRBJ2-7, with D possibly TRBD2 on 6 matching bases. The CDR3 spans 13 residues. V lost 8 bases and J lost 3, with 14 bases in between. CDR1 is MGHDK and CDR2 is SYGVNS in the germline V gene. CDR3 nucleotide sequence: TGTGCCAGCCGGCGGGGCCTAAACTACGAGCAGTACTTC. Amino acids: CASRRGLNYEQYF.

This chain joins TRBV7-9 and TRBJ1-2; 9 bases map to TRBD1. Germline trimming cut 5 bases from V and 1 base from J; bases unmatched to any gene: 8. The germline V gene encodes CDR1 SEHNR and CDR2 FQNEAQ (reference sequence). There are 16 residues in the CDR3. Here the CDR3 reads CASSPLGTGINYGYTF. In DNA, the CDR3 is TGTGCCAGCAGCCCCTTGGGGACAGGGATTAACTATGGCTACACCTTC.

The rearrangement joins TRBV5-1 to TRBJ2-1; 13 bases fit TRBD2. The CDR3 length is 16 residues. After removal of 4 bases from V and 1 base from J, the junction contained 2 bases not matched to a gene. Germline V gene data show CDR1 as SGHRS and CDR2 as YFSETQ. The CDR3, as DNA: TGCGCCAGCAGCGGGGGACTAGCGGGGTCCTACAATGAGCAGTTCTTC. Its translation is CASSGGLAGSYNEQFF.

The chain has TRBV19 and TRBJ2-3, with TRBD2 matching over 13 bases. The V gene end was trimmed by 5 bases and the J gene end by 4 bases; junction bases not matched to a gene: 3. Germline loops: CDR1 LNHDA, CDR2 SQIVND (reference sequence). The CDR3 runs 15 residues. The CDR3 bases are TGTGCCAGTAGTGTACTAGCGGGGGGGCCAGATACGCAGTATTTT. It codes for CASSVLAGGPDTQYF.

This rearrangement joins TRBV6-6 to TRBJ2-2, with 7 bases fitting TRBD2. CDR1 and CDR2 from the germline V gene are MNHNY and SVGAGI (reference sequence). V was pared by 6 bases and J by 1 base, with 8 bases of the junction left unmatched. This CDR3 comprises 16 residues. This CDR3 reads CASSSQSGVNTGELFF. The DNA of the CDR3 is TGTGCCAGCAGCTCCCAGAGCGGGGTGAACACCGGGGAGCTGTTTTTT.

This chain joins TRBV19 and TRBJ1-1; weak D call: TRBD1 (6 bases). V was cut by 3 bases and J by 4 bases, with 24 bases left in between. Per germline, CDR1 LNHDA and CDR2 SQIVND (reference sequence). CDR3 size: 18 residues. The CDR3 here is CASSISFTGTGFGTEAFF. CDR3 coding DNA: TGTGCCAGTAGTATCTCGTTCACAGGGACGGGTTTCGGCACTGAAGCTTTCTTT.

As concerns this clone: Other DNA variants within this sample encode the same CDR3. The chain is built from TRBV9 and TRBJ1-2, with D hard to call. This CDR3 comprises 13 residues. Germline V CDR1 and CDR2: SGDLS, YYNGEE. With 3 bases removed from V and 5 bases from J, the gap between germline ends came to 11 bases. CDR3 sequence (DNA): TGTGCCAGCAGCGCCGCGGGTCGATATGGCTACACCTTC. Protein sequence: CASSAAGRYGYTF. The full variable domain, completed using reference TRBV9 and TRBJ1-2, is DSGVTQTPKHLITATGQRVTLRCSPRSGDLSVYWYQQSLDQGLQFLIQYYNGEERAKGNILERFSAQQFPDLHSELNLSSLELGDSALYFCASSAAGRYGYTFGSGTRLTVV.

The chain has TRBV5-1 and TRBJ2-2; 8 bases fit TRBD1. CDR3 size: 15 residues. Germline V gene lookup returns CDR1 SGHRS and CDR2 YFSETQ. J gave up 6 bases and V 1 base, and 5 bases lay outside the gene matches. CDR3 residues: CASSLIDRGPGELFF. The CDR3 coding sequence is TGCGCCAGCAGCTTGATCGACAGGGGACCCGGGGAGCTGTTTTTT.

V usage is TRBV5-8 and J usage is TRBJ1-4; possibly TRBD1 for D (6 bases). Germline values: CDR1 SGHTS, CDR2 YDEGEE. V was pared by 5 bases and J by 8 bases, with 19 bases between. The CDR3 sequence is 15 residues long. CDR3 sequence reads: CASRKPGQAGEKLFF. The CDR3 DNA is TGTGCCAGCAGAAAACCGGGACAAGCAGGGGAAAAACTGTTTTTT.

The CDR3 DNA reads as TGCGCCAGCAGCTTGGTGGCAGGGGGCACCGGGGAGCTGTTTTTT. Translated, it gives CASSLVAGGTGELFF. V is TRBV5-1 and J is TRBJ2-2; TRBD1 matches at 7 bases. Germline-derived CDR1 and CDR2 are SGHRS and YFSETQ. The junction had 3 bases not matched to a gene; V was cut back by 0 bases and J by 4 bases. The CDR3 sequence is 15 residues long.

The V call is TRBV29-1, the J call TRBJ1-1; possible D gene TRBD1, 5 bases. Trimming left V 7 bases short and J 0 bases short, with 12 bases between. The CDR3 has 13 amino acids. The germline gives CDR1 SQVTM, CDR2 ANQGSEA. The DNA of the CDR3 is TGCAGCGGCTACAGGACTATGAACACTGAAGCTTTCTTT. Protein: CSGYRTMNTEAFF.

CDR3 protein: CASSSLRGARTYTF. The CDR3 region has the DNA TGTGCCAGCAGCTCCCTCAGGGGGGCGCGAACCTACACCTTC. The genes are TRBV11-2 and TRBJ1-2, with 7 nucleotides matching TRBD1. Germline V gives CDR1 SGHAT, CDR2 FQNNGV. The CDR3 has 14 residues. Trimming cost V 4 bases and J 10 bases; bases outside gene matches: 12.

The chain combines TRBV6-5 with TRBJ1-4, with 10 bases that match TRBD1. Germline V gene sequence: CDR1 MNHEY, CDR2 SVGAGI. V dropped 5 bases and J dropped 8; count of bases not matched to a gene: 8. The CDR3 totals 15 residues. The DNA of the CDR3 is TGTGCCAGCAGTATGGAGGGGACAGGGGACGAAAAACTGTTTTTT. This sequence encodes CASSMEGTGDEKLFF.

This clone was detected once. In nucleotides, the CDR3 is TGTGCCACAATAGCGGCGGATACGCAGTATTTT. Its translation is CATIAADTQYF. The rearrangement links TRBV6-6 to TRBJ2-3; perhaps TRBD2 as D (6 bases). The V gene's germline CDR1 is MNHNY and CDR2 SVGAGI (reference sequence). Trimming stripped 10 bases from V and 6 bases from J, with 11 bases between. The CDR3 covers 11 residues.

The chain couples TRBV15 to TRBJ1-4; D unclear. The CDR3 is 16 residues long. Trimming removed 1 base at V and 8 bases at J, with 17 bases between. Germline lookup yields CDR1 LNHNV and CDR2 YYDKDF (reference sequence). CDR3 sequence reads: CATSRGVFSTGEKLFF. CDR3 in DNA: TGTGCCACCAGCAGAGGTGTTTTTTCCACGGGGGAAAAACTGTTTTTT.

CDR3 DNA: TGTGCCAGCAGCCAAGATACGGTCGGGGTGGATGAGCAGTTCTTC. Protein product: CASSQDTVGVDEQFF. The rearrangement links TRBV4-2 to TRBJ2-1; perhaps TRBD2 as D (5 bases). This CDR3 has 15 residues. Germline V gene sequence: CDR1 LGHNA, CDR2 YNFKEQ. V gave up 0 bases and J gave up 8 bases, with 14 bases separating them.

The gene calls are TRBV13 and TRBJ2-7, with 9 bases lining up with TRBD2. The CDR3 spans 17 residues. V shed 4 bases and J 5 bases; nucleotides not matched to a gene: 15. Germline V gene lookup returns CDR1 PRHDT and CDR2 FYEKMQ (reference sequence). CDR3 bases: TGTGCCAGCAGCTCCCCTTTTGGGCGGGAGGGAGTAGACGAGCAGTACTTC. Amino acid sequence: CASSSPFGREGVDEQYF.

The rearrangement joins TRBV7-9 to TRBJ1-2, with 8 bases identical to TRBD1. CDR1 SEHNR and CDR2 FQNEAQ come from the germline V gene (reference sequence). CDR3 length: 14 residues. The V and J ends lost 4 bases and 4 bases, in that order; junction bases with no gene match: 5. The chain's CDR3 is CASSSADRAYGYTF. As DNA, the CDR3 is TGTGCCAGCAGCTCTGCGGACAGGGCCTATGGCTACACCTTC.

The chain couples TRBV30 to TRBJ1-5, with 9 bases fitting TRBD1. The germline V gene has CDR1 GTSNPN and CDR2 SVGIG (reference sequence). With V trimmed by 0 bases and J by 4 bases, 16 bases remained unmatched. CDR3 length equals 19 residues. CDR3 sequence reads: CAWSVQVGPGQGRNQPQHF. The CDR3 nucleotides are TGTGCCTGGAGTGTTCAGGTGGGACCGGGACAGGGAAGAAATCAGCCCCAGCATTTT.

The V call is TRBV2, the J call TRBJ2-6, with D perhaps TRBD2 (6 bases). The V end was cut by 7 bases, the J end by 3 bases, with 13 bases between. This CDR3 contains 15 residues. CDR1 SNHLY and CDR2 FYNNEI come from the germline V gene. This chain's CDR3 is CASTERGGGANVLTF. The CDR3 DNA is TGTGCCAGCACGGAGAGGGGAGGTGGGGCCAACGTCCTGACTTTC.

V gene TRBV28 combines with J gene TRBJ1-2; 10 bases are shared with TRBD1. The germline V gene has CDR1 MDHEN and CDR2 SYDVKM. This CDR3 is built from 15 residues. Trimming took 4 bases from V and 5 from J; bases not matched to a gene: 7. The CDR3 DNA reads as TGTGCCAGCAGTTCGACCCGGGACAGGGGATATGGCTACACCTTC. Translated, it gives CASSSTRDRGYGYTF.

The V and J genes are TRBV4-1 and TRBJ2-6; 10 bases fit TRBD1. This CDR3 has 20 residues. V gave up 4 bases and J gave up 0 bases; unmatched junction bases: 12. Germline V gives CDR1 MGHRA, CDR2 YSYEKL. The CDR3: CASSPGPGQGTSSGANVLTF. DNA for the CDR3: TGCGCCAGCAGCCCGGGTCCGGGACAGGGGACGAGCTCTGGGGCCAACGTCCTGACTTTC.

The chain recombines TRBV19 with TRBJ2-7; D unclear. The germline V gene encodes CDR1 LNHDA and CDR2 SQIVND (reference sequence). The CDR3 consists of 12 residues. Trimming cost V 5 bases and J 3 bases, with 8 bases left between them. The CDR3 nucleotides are TGTGCCAGTAGTGGGCGCAGCTACGAGCAGTACTTC. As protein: CASSGRSYEQYF.

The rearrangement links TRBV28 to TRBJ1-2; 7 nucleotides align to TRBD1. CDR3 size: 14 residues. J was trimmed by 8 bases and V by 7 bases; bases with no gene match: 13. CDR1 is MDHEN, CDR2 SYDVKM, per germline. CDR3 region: CASTLETGRSGYTF. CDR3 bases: TGTGCCAGCACTCTTGAGACAGGGAGGAGCGGCTACACCTTC.

For the CDR3, the DNA is TGCAGCGTCCGCAGGGAGGTAGACTATGGCTACACCTTC. This sequence encodes CSVRREVDYGYTF. This rearrangement joins TRBV29-1 to TRBJ1-2; tentative D call: TRBD1 (5 bases). This CDR3 is built from 13 residues. CDR1 and CDR2 from the germline V gene are SQVTM and ANQGSEA. V dropped 6 bases and J dropped 3 bases, with 14 bases sitting between them.